These T cell receptor beta chains were read from a single sample in a study of metastatic and nonmetastatic thyroid tumors. TCRdb used MiXCR to call clones anew from the PCR reads. The table lists roughly 90,000 clones, more than 13% of them singletons, with 3.6% in the top ten. Sequenced sample: blood. The receptors come from a female donor with papillary thyroid cancer or a benign thyroid nodule (not recorded which). Some clones in this sample may be carry-over from other donors' samples. The CDR3 runs from the conserved cysteine through the conserved F or W. A D gene is named only where the DNA matches it firmly. Some rows have no size entry. The others give once, few or many, or a class for an expanded clone.

-,many,TRBV5-1,TRBJ2-7,TGCGCCAGCAGCTCGGACTACGAGCAGTACTTC,CASSSDYEQYF
-,few,TRBV12-3/TRBV12-4,TRBJ2-7,TGTGCCAGCAGCCCAATGCAGGGTGGTTCCTACGAGCAGTACTTC,CASSPMQGGSYEQYF
TRBD1,many,TRBV7-2,TRBJ1-1,TGTGCCAGCAGCTCCACAGGGGGACCTGAAGCTTTCTTT,CASSSTGGPEAFF
-,few,TRBV4-1,TRBJ2-2,TGCGCCAGCAGCCAAGACTGGAGTGGTGGCACCGGGGAGCTGTTTTTT,CASSQDWSGGTGELFF
TRBD2,many,TRBV12-3/TRBV12-4,TRBJ2-1,TGTGCCAGCAGGATAAGCGGGGGACCCTACAATGAGCAGTTCTTC,CASRISGGPYNEQFF
-,many,TRBV11-2,TRBJ1-2,TGTGCCAGCAGCTCCCGTAAGCCACTAGGGTTGAGCTATGGCTACACCTTC,CASSSRKPLGLSYGYTF
-,many,TRBV19,TRBJ2-7,TGTGCCAGTAGTCCCCTTGCCGGGACACCTTCCTACGAGCAGTACTTC,CASSPLAGTPSYEQYF
-,-,TRBV14,TRBJ1-1,TGTGCCAGCAGCCAAGGCCGGAGAGACAGTTTGAACACTGAAGCTTTCTTT,CASSQGRRDSLNTEAFF
TRBD1,few,TRBV6-2/TRBV6-3,TRBJ1-2,TGTGCCAGCAGACACCGATTAACAGGGGGCGGTTTCTATTGCTACACCTTC,CASRHRLTGGGFYCYTF
-,many,TRBV19,TRBJ2-1,TGTGCCAGCAATCAACAGGCGGGGTTGTACAATGAGCAGTTCTTC,CASNQQAGLYNEQFF
-,many,TRBV6-2/TRBV6-3,TRBJ2-1,TGTGCCAGCAGCACCCAGACCGGACAGCCATACTACAATGAGCAGTTCTTC,CASSTQTGQPYYNEQFF
TRBD2,-,TRBV19,TRBJ2-5,TGTGCCTGGAGGGGGGAAGCGGGAGGGCCCCAGTACTTC,CAWRGEAGGPQYF
-,many,TRBV2,TRBJ2-7,TGTGCCAGCAGTGAACCCAGACAGGCGCCCTACGAGCAGTACTTC,CASSEPRQAPYEQYF
-,-,TRBV6-1,TRBJ1-6,TGTGCCAGCAGACTTACAGGGTACCTTCAGTATAATTCACCCCTCCACTTT,CASRLTGYLQYNSPLHF
-,many,TRBV5-1,TRBJ2-5,TGCGCCAGCGGGGATGCGGGCTGGCAAGAGACCCAGTACTTC,CASGDAGWQETQYF
-,many,TRBV10-2,TRBJ2-7,TGCGCCAGCCTACAGGGGGGGAGTTACGAGCAGTACTTC,CASLQGGSYEQYF
TRBD1,many,TRBV19,TRBJ1-1,TGTGCCAGTAGTGCCGGGACAGTGAACACTGAAGCTTTCTTT,CASSAGTVNTEAFF
-,many,TRBV3-1,TRBJ1-1,TGTGCCAGCAGCCAACGTGGAGGGGCGAACACTGAAGCTTTCTTT,CASSQRGGANTEAFF
TRBD1,many,TRBV5-6,TRBJ2-2,TGTGCCAGCAGCCCGGACAGGGGGCGGGACACCGGGGAGCTGTTTTTT,CASSPDRGRDTGELFF
TRBD1,many,TRBV4-1,TRBJ1-3,TGCGCCAGCAGATCCACAGGGGCTGGAAACACCATATATTTT,CASRSTGAGNTIYF
TRBD1,-,TRBV9,TRBJ2-7,TGTGCCAGCAGCGTAGACACTAGAGGGGGCCACTACGAGCAGTACTTC,CASSVDTRGGHYEQYF
-,-,TRBV11-1,TRBJ2-1,TGTGCCAGCAGCTCCCGCGGGTGGAACTACAATGAGCAGTTCTTC,CASSSRGWNYNEQFF
TRBD2,many,TRBV6-4,TRBJ2-5,TGTGCCAGCCCCCGACTAGCGGTAACCCAAGAGACCCAGTACTTC,CASPRLAVTQETQYF
-,many,TRBV27,TRBJ1-2,TGTGCCAGCAGTCCTCGAAGGGGAGGGACGGGGGTCTATGGCTACACCTTC,CASSPRRGGTGVYGYTF
-,many,TRBV5-1,TRBJ1-1,TGCGCCAGCAGCTTGGGCAGGAAAGCTTTCTTT,CASSLGRKAFF
TRBD2,many,TRBV5-6,TRBJ2-1,TGTGCCAGCAGCCAGACGGGGGGACGTGAATATGAGCAGTTCTTC,CASSQTGGREYEQFF
TRBD2,-,TRBV18,TRBJ2-7,TGTGCCAGCTCACCAAGGACTAGCTCGGCTCTGCAGTACTTC,CASSPRTSSALQYF
TRBD2,many,TRBV28,TRBJ2-5,TGTGCCAGCAAGGCGGGGGGGGAGACCCAGTACTTC,CASKAGGETQYF
-,-,TRBV20-1,TRBJ2-7,TGCAGTGCTACGGCCCAGTCCTACGAGCAGTACTTC,CSATAQSYEQYF
-,medium-sized,TRBV5-1,TRBJ1-6,TGCGCCAGCAGCTTGGGGGTGGGCACTAATTCACCCCTCCACTTT,CASSLGVGTNSPLHF
-,many,TRBV5-1,TRBJ2-3,TGCGCCAGCAGCGGAACGACGGGGTACAGCACAGATACGCAGTATTTT,CASSGTTGYSTDTQYF
-,few,TRBV12-3/TRBV12-4,TRBJ1-5,TGTGCCCGCGGTTTGGCGGACGGTCAGCCCCAGCATTTT,CARGLADGQPQHF
-,-,TRBV27,TRBJ2-7,TGTGCCAGCATCTATGGAAGGGAGCACTACGAGAAGTACTTC,CASIYGREHYEKYF
-,many,TRBV3-1,TRBJ2-7,TGTGCCAGCAGCCCCATGGAGGGTTTAGGTCTTATTAAGGAGCAGTACTTC,CASSPMEGLGLIKEQYF
TRBD1,many,TRBV13,TRBJ2-7,TGTGCCAGCAGCTCTATGGACAGGGTACGAGGCTCCTACGAGCAGTACTTC,CASSSMDRVRGSYEQYF
-,many,TRBV19,TRBJ1-5,TGTGCCAGTAGTATTGGGGTGACAGTTAATCAGCCCCAGCATTTT,CASSIGVTVNQPQHF
-,few,TRBV6-2/TRBV6-3,TRBJ2-2,TGTGCCAGCAGTCTTTCTGGAAGTAGGACCGGGGAGCCGTTTTTT,CASSLSGSRTGEPFF
TRBD1,many,TRBV6-1,TRBJ1-5,TGTGCCAGCAGTGAAAGACAGGGCCGACAGCCCCAGCATTTT,CASSERQGRQPQHF
-,many,TRBV3-1,TRBJ2-2,TGTGCCAGCAGCCCAGACACCGGGGAGCTGTTTTTT,CASSPDTGELFF
-,many,TRBV10-3,TRBJ1-1,TGTGCCATCACCGGGTCGCTAGGCACTGAAGCTTTCTTT,CAITGSLGTEAFF
-,many,TRBV6-1,TRBJ1-5,TGTGCCAGCGCACGGGTGAGCAATCAGCCCCAGCATTTT,CASARVSNQPQHF
-,many,TRBV11-2,TRBJ1-6,TGTGCCAGCAGCATCGTAGCAGACTCACCCCTCCACTTT,CASSIVADSPLHF
-,many,TRBV14,TRBJ1-1,TGTGCCAGCAGGGACGGGGAGGGGAACACTGAAGCTTTCTTT,CASRDGEGNTEAFF
-,many,TRBV3-1,TRBJ1-4,TGTGCCAGCAGCCGGGACGGGGGCCTGGATGAAAAACTGTTTTTT,CASSRDGGLDEKLFF
-,many,TRBV5-1,TRBJ1-5,TGCGCCAGCAGCTTGGAACAGGGCCCCTCTCAGCCCCAGCATTTT,CASSLEQGPSQPQHF
-,many,TRBV27,TRBJ2-2,TGTGCCAGCAGTTTTATCTACAGCTTTTCGAACACCGGGGAGCTGTTTTTT,CASSFIYSFSNTGELFF
TRBD2,many,TRBV6-1,TRBJ2-5,TGTGCCAGCAGTGAAGCGGGCGGGGGGTTAGGGACCCAGTACTTC,CASSEAGGGLGTQYF
-,many,TRBV11-2,TRBJ2-7,TGTGCCAGCAGCTCGGAGGGGGCCCCGATTGGGGGCGAGCAGTACTTC,CASSSEGAPIGGEQYF
TRBD2,many,TRBV3-1,TRBJ2-5,TGTGCCAGCAGCCGGACTAGCGGGGGGGCAGAGACCCAGTACTTC,CASSRTSGGAETQYF
-,once,TRBV3-1,TRBJ2-7,TGTGCCAGCAGCCAATCGGTTGTAGCGGCTTACGAGCAGTACTTC,CASSQSVVAAYEQYF
-,few,TRBV9,TRBJ2-3,TGTGCCAGCAGCGTAGGGGTTATAGATACGCAGTATTTT,CASSVGVIDTQYF
-,few,TRBV12-3/TRBV12-4,TRBJ1-2,TGTGCCAGCAGTTTAGTGACGTCGGGTGTCTACACCTTC,CASSLVTSGVYTF
TRBD2,-,TRBV7-1,TRBJ2-7,TGTGCCAGCAGCTCTCGGCCCGGACCGGGACTATCGTGGGGTCTGTACGAGCAGTACTTC,CASSSRPGPGLSWGLYEQYF
-,few,TRBV4-1,TRBJ2-5,TGCGCCAGCGGCAGGGACCAAGAGACCCAGTACTTC,CASGRDQETQYF
-,many,TRBV7-2,TRBJ2-7,TGTGCCAGCAGCATCGGAGTAGGAGCCGACGAGCAGTACTTC,CASSIGVGADEQYF
-,many,TRBV6-2/TRBV6-3,TRBJ1-1,TGTGCCAGCCACAGGATCCCGTTCACTGAAGCTTTCTTT,CASHRIPFTEAFF
TRBD2,many,TRBV5-8,TRBJ2-1,TGTGCCAGCAGCCCGGGACTAGCGGATGACAATGAGCAGTTCTTC,CASSPGLADDNEQFF
TRBD1,-,TRBV28,TRBJ1-6,TGTGAAAGCAGTCGGACAGGGTATAATTCACCCCTCCACTTT,CESSRTGYNSPLHF
TRBD2,-,TRBV7-3,TRBJ2-1,TGTGCCAGCAGCTTAACGGTGGTAGCGGGAGTAGGCCATGAGCAGTTCTTC,CASSLTVVAGVGHEQFF
-,many,TRBV11-2,TRBJ1-5,TGTGCCAGCACCTCGGCGAAGGGGGTTAATCAGCCCCAGCATTTT,CASTSAKGVNQPQHF